This T cell receptor beta chain was identified during a study of tumor-infiltrating lymphocytes in oesophageal squamous cell carcinoma. Germline V lookup: CDR1 MDHEN, CDR2 SYDVKM. The CDR3 is 15 amino acids. V shed 5 bases and J 3 bases; nucleotides not matched to a gene: 5. TCRdb redid the calling of the PCR reads with MiXCR, one entry per CDR3 protein. The sample comprises about 10,000 distinct CDR3 sequences, 55% to 75% of which are singletons, and about 25% rests with the top ten. Material for sequencing was esophageal tumor tissue. The source is a female donor with esophageal squamous cell carcinoma. This chain uses TRBV28 with TRBJ2-3, with 10 nucleotides matching TRBD1. The CDR3 DNA reads TGTGCCAGCAGTCGGGACAGGGGTTGGACAGATACGCAGTATTTT. This translates into CASSRDRGWTDTQYF.